The 10 T cell receptor beta chains below all came from one sample that was sequenced in a study of T cells of healthy individuals. TCRdb redid the calling of the 5' RACE reads with MiXCR, one entry per CDR3 protein. The sample shows 60,000 to 80,000 distinct CDR3 sequences, 15% to 20% of them seen only once. These receptor sequences come from a human donor in good health.

This clonotype was seen ten or more times. V gene TRBV2 combines with J gene TRBJ2-5; D is ambiguous. This CDR3 comprises 18 residues. Trimming shortened V by 7 bases and J by 3 bases, and 27 bases separated the two germline ends. The germline V gene encodes CDR1 SNHLY and CDR2 FYNNEI. Written as DNA, the CDR3 is TGTGCCAGCATCACAATCGGCCCGATGAGGAAATCCGAAGAGACCCAGTACTTC. Its translation is CASITIGPMRKSEETQYF.

The table lists this clonotype with many counts. The chain employs TRBV14 and TRBJ2-6, with TRBD1 as a possible D gene (5 bases). Deletions cut 1 base from V and 2 bases from J, with 12 bases between. In germline, CDR1 is SGHDN, CDR2 FVKESK. This CDR3 has 17 residues. The CDR3 DNA sequence: TGTGCCAGCAGCCAAGTAGGTGGGGCGCCTGGGGCCAACGTCCTGACTTTC. Amino acids: CASSQVGGAPGANVLTF. The full variable domain, completed using reference TRBV14 and TRBJ2-6, is EAGVTQFPSHSVIEKGQTVTLRCDPISGHDNLYWYRRVMGKEIKFLLHFVKESKQDESGMPNNRFLAERTGGTYSTLKVQPAELEDSGVYFCASSQVGGAPGANVLTFGAGSRLTVL.

This chain links TRBV6-2 or TRBV6-3 with TRBJ2-6; no clear D gene. V lost 7 bases, J lost 3 bases, and 4 bases lay in between. This CDR3 is built from 12 residues. CDR1 and CDR2 (germline): MNHEY, SVGEGT. The CDR3 loop is CASTGGANVLTF. CDR3 in DNA: TGTGCCAGCACAGGTGGGGCCAACGTCCTGACTTTC.

The chain carries TRBV3-1 and TRBJ2-1, with D unclear. Trimming took 4 bases from V and 7 from J, leaving 5 bases between them. This CDR3 comprises 11 residues. From germline, CDR1 is LGHDT and CDR2 YNNKEL (reference sequence). CDR3 residues: CASSRGNEQFF. The CDR3 DNA reads as TGTGCCAGCAGCCGGGGAAATGAGCAGTTCTTC.

There are many counts of this clonotype. CDR3 sequence: CASSQVETQYF. Here the CDR3 DNA reads TGTGCCAGCAGTCAAGTAGAGACCCAGTACTTC. V is TRBV12-3 or TRBV12-4 and J is TRBJ2-5; D is unclear. The CDR3 contains 11 residues. The V gene lost 5 bases and the J gene lost 4 bases, with 5 bases spanning the gap.

The table lists this clonotype with many counts. V is TRBV6-6 and J is TRBJ2-3, with TRBD2 identical over 8 bases. The CDR3 length is 15 residues. Germline assignment: CDR1 MNHNY and CDR2 SVGAGI (reference sequence). V dropped 6 bases and J dropped 3; count of bases not matched to a gene: 8. This chain's CDR3 is CASRERELFTDTQYF. Here the CDR3 DNA reads TGTGCCAGCAGAGAGCGGGAGTTGTTTACAGATACGCAGTATTTT.

V and J are TRBV5-1 and TRBJ2-7; 10 nucleotides line up with TRBD1. The CDR3 consists of 15 residues. Germline trimming cut 5 bases from V and 0 bases from J; bases unmatched to any gene: 5. CDR1 SGHRS and CDR2 YFSETQ come from the germline V gene. CDR3 nucleotides: TGCGCCAGCAGTGGTGGGGACAGGGGCTCCTACGAGCAGTACTTC. This codes for CASSGGDRGSYEQYF.

This clonotype showed up many times. This sequence joins TRBV19 and TRBJ1-2, with D tentatively TRBD1 (5 bases). Per the germline V gene, CDR1 is LNHDA and CDR2 is SQIVND (reference sequence). The CDR3 consists of 13 residues. V lost 3 bases to trimming and J lost 3 bases, with 8 bases between them. The CDR3 protein is CASSIRGDYGYTF. CDR3 sequence (DNA): TGTGCCAGTAGTATTCGAGGGGACTATGGCTACACCTTC.

This clonotype was observed at least ten times. The chain uses TRBV7-6 and TRBJ1-2; D may be TRBD1 (5 bases). The CDR3 sequence is 13 residues long. Germline V gene data show CDR1 as SGHVS and CDR2 as FNYEAQ. The V end lost 5 bases, the J end lost 4 bases, and 11 bases lay between the germline ends. The CDR3 region is CASSGDRLYGYTF. The CDR3 bases are TGTGCCAGCAGCGGGGACCGACTCTATGGCTACACCTTC.

This clonotype was seen only a few times. The CDR3 nucleotides are TGTGCCGTGACCCAAGGGGTGTTCGGTGGCTACACCTTC. Translating it yields CAVTQGVFGGYTF. The chain links TRBV3-1 to TRBJ1-2; maybe TRBD1 (5 bases). Trimming took 11 bases from V and 7 from J, leaving 20 bases between them. The germline CDR1 and CDR2 sequences are LGHDT and YNNKEL (reference sequence). The CDR3 length is 13 residues.